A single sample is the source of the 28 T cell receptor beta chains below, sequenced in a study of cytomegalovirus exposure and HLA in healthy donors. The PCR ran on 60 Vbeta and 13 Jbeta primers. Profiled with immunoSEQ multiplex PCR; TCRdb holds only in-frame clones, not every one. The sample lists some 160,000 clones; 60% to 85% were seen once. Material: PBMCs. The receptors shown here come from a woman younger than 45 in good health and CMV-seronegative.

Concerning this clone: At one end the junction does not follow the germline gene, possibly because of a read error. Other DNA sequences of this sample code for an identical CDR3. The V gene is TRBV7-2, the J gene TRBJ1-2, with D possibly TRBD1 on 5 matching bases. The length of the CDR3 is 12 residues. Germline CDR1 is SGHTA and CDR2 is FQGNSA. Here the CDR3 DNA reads TGTGCCAGCAGCTCGGGGGTAGGCGGCTACACCTTT. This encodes CASSSGVGGYTF. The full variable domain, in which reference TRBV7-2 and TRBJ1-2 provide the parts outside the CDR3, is GAGVSQSPSNKVTEKGKDVELRCDPISGHTALYWYRQSLGQGLEFLIYFQGNSAPDKSGLPSDRFSAERTGGSVSTLTIQRTQQEDSAVYLCASSSGVGGYTFGSGTRLTVV.

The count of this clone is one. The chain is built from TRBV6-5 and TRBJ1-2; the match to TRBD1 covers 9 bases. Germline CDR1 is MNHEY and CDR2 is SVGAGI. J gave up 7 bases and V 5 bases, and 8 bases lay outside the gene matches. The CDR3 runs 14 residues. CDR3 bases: TGTGCCAGCAGTCCGGGACAGGGAGCGAGTGGCTACACCTTC. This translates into CASSPGQGASGYTF.

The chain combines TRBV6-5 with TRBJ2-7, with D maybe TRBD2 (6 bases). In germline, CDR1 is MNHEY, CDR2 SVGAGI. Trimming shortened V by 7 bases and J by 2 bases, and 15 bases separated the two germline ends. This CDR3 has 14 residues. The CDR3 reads CASTRSGLTYEQYF. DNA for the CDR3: TGTGCCAGCACCCGGAGCGGGCTGACCTACGAGCAGTACTTC.

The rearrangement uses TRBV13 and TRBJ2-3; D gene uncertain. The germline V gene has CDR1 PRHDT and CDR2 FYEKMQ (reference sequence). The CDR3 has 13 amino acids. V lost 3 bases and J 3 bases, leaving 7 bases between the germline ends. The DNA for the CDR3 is TGTGCCAGCAGCTTTCATACAACAGATACGCAGTATTTT. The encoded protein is CASSFHTTDTQYF.

The CDR3 reads CASSPRGAGGLYEQYF. As DNA, the CDR3 is TGTGCCAGCAGTCCCCGGGGAGCGGGGGGCCTCTACGAGCAGTACTTC. The chain combines TRBV27 with TRBJ2-7, with 9 positions matching TRBD2. CDR1 is MNHEY, CDR2 SMNVEV, per germline (reference sequence). The V gene end was trimmed by 5 bases and the J gene end by 3 bases; junction bases not matched to a gene: 11. CDR3 length: 16 residues.

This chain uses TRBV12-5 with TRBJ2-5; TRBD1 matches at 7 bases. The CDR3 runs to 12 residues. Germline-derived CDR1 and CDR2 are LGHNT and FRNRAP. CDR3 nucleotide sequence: TGTGCCTCGACAGGGCCCCAAGAGACCCAGTACTTC. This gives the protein CASTGPQETQYF.

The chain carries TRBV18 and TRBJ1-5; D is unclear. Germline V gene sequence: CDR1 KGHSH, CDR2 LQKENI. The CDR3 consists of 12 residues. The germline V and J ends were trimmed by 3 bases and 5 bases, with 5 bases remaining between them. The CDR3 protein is CASSPGDQPQHF. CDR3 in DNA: TGTGCCAGCTCACCCGGGGATCAGCCCCAGCATTTT. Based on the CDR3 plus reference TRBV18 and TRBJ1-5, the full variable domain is NAGVMQNPRHLVRRRGQEARLRCSPMKGHSHVYWYRQLPEEGLKFMVYLQKENIIDESGMPKERFSAEFPKEGPSILRIQQVVRGDSAAYFCASSPGDQPQHFGDGTRLSIL.

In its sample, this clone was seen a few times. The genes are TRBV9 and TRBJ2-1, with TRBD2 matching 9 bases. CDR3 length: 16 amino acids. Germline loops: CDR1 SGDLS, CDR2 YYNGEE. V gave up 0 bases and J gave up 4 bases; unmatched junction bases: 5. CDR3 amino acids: CASSVESGGTYNEQFF. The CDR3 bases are TGTGCCAGCAGCGTAGAGAGCGGGGGGACTTACAATGAGCAGTTCTTC. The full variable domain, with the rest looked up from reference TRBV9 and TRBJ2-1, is DSGVTQTPKHLITATGQRVTLRCSPRSGDLSVYWYQQSLDQGLQFLIQYYNGEERAKGNILERFSAQQFPDLHSELNLSSLELGDSALYFCASSVESGGTYNEQFFGPGTRLTVL.

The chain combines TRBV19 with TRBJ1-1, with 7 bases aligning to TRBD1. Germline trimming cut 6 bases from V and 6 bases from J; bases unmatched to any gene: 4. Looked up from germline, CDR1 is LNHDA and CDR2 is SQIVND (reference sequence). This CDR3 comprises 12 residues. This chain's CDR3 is CASRPQGAEAFF. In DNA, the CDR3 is TGTGCCAGTAGGCCCCAGGGGGCTGAAGCTTTCTTT.

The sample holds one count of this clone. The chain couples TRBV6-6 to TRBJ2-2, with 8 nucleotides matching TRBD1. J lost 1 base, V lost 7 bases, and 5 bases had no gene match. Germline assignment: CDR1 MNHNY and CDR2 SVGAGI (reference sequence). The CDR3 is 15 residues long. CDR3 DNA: TGTGCCAGCAATCGACAGGGGTTGAACACCGGGGAGCTGTTTTTT. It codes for CASNRQGLNTGELFF.

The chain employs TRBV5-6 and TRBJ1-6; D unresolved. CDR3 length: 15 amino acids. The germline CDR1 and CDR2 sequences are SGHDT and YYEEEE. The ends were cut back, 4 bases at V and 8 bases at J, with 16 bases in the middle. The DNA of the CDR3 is TGTGCCAGCAGCCCCAGGTCTGTTTGGGATTCACCCCTCCACTTT. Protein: CASSPRSVWDSPLHF.

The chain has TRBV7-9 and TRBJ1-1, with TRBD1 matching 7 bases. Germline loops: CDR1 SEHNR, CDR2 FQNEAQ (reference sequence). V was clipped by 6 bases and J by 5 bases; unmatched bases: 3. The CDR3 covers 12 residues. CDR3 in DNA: TGTGCCAGCAGTTCAGGGGGGACTGAAGCTTTCTTT. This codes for CASSSGGTEAFF.

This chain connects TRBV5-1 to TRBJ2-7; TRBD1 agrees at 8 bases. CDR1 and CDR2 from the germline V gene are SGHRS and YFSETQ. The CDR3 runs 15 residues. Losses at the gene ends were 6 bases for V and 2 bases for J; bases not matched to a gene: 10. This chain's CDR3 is CASTTPGQGTYEQYF. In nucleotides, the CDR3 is TGCGCCAGCACTACTCCCGGACAGGGCACCTACGAGCAGTACTTC.

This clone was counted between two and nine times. The DNA for the CDR3 is TGTGCCAGCAGCTTACCACAGGGGCGGAACACTGAAGCTTTCTTT. It specifies CASSLPQGRNTEAFF. V and J are TRBV7-2 and TRBJ1-1; 7 nucleotides line up with TRBD1. The CDR3 covers 15 residues. CDR1 SGHTA and CDR2 FQGNSA come from the germline V gene. Germline trimming cut 2 bases from V and 1 base from J; bases unmatched to any gene: 4.

CDR3 sequence (DNA): TGTGCCAGCTCGCCGACAGGGGTGAACACTGAAGCTTTCTTT. Its protein product is CASSPTGVNTEAFF. The genes are TRBV18 and TRBJ1-1, with 8 bases lining up with TRBD1. Trimming took 6 bases from V and 0 from J; bases not matched to a gene: 3. This CDR3 is built from 14 residues. In germline, CDR1 is KGHSH, CDR2 LQKENI.

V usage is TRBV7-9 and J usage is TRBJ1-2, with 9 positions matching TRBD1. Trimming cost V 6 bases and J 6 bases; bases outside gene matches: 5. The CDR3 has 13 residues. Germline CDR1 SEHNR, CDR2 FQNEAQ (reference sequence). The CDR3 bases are TGTGCCAGCAGTTTTAGGACAGGGGATGGCTACACCTTC. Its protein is CASSFRTGDGYTF.

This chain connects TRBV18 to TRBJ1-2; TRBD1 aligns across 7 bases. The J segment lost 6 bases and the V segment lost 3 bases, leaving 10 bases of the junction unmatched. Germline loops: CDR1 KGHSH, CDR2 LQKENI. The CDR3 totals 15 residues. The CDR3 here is CASSPNHGTDDGYTF. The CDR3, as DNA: TGTGCCAGCTCACCTAATCACGGGACAGATGATGGCTACACCTTC.

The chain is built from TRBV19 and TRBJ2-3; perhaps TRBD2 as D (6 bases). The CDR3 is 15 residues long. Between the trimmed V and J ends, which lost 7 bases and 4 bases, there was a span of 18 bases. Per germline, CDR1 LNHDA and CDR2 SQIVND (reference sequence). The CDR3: CASTFTGGRADTQYF. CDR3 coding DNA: TGTGCCAGTACATTCACCGGAGGGAGAGCAGATACGCAGTATTTT.

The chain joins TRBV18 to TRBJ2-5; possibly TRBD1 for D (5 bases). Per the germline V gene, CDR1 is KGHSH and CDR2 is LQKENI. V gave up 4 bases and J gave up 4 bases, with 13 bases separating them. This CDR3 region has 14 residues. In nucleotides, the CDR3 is TGTGCCAGCTCACTCGCAGGGAAGACAGAGACCCAGTACTTC. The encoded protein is CASSLAGKTETQYF.

As DNA, the CDR3 is TGCGCCAGCAGCCTCGGACAGGGGGCAATCACCGGGGAGCTGTTTTTT. Its translation is CASSLGQGAITGELFF. This rearrangement joins TRBV4-1 to TRBJ2-2, with TRBD1 identical over 11 bases. The CDR3 runs to 16 residues. Germline V lookup: CDR1 MGHRA, CDR2 YSYEKL. The J segment lost 4 bases and the V segment lost 4 bases, leaving 5 bases of the junction unmatched.

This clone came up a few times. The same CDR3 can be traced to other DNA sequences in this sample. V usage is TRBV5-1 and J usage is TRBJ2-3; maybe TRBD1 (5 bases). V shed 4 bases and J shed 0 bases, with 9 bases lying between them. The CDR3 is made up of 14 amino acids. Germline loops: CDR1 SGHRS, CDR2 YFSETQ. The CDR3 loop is CASSPTGSTDTQYF. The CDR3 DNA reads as TGCGCCAGCAGCCCTACAGGTAGCACAGATACGCAGTATTTT.

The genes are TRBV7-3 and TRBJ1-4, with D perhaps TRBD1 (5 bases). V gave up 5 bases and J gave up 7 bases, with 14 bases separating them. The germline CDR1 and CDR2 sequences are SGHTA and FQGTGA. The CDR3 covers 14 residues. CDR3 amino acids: CASSAQGNSEKLFF. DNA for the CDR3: TGTGCCAGCAGCGCCCAGGGCAATTCTGAAAAACTGTTTTTT.

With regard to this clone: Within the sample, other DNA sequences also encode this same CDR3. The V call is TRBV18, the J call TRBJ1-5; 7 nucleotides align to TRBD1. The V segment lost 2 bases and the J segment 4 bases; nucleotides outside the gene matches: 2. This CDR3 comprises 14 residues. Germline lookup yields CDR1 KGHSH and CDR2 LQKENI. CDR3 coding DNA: TGTGCCAGCTCACCATCAGGGGGTAATCAGCCCCAGCATTTT. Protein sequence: CASSPSGGNQPQHF.

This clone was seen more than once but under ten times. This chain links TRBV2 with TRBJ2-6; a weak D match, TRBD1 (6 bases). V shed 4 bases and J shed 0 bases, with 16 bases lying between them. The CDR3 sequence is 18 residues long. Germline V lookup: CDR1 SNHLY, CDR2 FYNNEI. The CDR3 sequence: CASSGENRGGSGANVLTF. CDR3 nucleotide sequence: TGTGCCAGCAGTGGCGAGAACAGAGGGGGCTCTGGGGCCAACGTCCTGACTTTC.

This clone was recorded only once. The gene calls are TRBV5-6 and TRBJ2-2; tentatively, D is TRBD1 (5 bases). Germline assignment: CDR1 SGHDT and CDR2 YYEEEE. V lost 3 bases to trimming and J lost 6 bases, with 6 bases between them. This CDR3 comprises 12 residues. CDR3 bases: TGTGCCAGCAGCTGGGGCTCCGGGGAGCTGTTTTTT. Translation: CASSWGSGELFF.

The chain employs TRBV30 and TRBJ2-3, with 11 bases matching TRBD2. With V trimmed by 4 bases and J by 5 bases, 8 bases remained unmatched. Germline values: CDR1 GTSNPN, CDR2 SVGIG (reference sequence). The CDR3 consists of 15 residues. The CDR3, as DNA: TGTGCCTGGAACCCTAGCGGGGGGTCCGTAGATACGCAGTATTTT. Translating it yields CAWNPSGGSVDTQYF.

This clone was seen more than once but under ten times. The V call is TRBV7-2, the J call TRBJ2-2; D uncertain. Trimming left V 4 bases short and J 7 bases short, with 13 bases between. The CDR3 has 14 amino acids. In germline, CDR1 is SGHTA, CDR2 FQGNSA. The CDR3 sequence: CASSYPGDVGELFF. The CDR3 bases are TGTGCCAGCAGCTATCCTGGAGATGTCGGGGAGCTGTTTTTT.

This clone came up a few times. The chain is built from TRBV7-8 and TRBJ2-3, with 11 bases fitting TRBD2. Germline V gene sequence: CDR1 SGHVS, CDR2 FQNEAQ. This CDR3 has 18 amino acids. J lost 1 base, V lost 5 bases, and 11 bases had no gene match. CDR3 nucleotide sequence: TGTGCCAGCAGCGTTGTAGCGGGGGGGCCGTCCCGCACAGATACGCAGTATTTT. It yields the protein CASSVVAGGPSRTDTQYF.